A single sample is the source of the 12 T cell receptor beta chains below, sequenced in a study of human T cells and chemical hapten exposure. In TCRdb, the RACE reads were re-called with MiXCR into one record per CDR3 protein. The table records around 380,000 distinct CDR3 sequences, 5.5% of them present only once. The time point denotes: pre-sensitization, week 0. The treatment denotes: therapeutic diphenylcyclopropenone sensitization with weekly scalp DPC. Source: whole blood, taken in connection with sensitization to the hapten diphenylcyclopropenone (DPC). The receptors here all came from a woman aged 18-29 years with alopecia areata. Some clones in this sample may be carry-over from other donors' samples.

A few counts support this clonotype. The rearrangement links TRBV6-1 to TRBJ2-1, with 13 bases that match TRBD2. The CDR3 spans 17 residues. V lost 6 bases, J lost 10 bases, and 15 bases stayed unmatched. The germline gives CDR1 MNHNS, CDR2 SASEGT. The CDR3 DNA follows: TGTGCCAGCAGGGGACTAGCGGGGTCGCATTTTCGGAGCGAGCAGTTCTTC. This codes for CASRGLAGSHFRSEQFF.

This clonotype was detected many times. This sequence joins TRBV29-1 and TRBJ2-4; D ambiguous. The germline V gene has CDR1 SQVTM and CDR2 ANQGSEA. CDR3 length equals 13 residues. Trimming pared 2 bases from V and 6 bases from J, leaving 11 bases between. DNA for the CDR3: TGCAGCGTTGAATACTCTCCGGGAAACATTCAGTACTTC. Its protein product is CSVEYSPGNIQYF.

This clonotype was observed a handful of times. The chain joins TRBV9 to TRBJ1-3; 9 positions agree with TRBD1. Germline V gives CDR1 SGDLS, CDR2 YYNGEE. The CDR3 totals 17 residues. The J segment lost 0 bases and the V segment lost 3 bases, leaving 7 bases of the junction unmatched. The CDR3 nucleotides read TGTGCCAGCAGCGCTTGGACAGGGGCAACCTCTGGAAACACCATATATTTT. Translation gives CASSAWTGATSGNTIYF.

At least ten counts were recorded for this clonotype. This chain joins TRBV11-1 and TRBJ2-3; TRBD2 matches 11 bases. The CDR3 totals 22 residues. Germline V gene sequence: CDR1 SGHAT, CDR2 FQDESV (reference sequence). J lost 6 bases, V lost 5 bases, and 28 bases had no gene match. The CDR3 spells CASSQKIHPPRVLAGVSDTQYF. CDR3 nucleotides: TGTGCCAGCAGCCAAAAAATACACCCACCGAGGGTACTAGCGGGGGTATCCGATACGCAGTATTTT.

Details on this clonotype: A much larger clonotype is one base distant, so this may be a read error. This chain links TRBV18 with TRBJ1-2; D gene ambiguous. The V end was cut by 8 bases, the J end by 8 bases, with 18 bases between. Germline CDR1 reads KGHSH; CDR2 reads LQKENI. This CDR3 is built from 13 residues. CDR3: CASTRDEGRGYTF. DNA for the CDR3: TGTGCCAGCACACGCGACGAGGGAAGAGGCTACACCTTC.

The table lists this clonotype with many counts. The chain uses TRBV5-5 and TRBJ1-2; perhaps TRBD1 as D (5 bases). Germline CDR1 and CDR2: SGHKS and YYEKEE (reference sequence). The CDR3 consists of 13 residues. Between the trimmed V and J ends, which lost 4 bases and 5 bases, there was a span of 12 bases. The CDR3 bases are TGTGCCAGCAGCGGGGGAACGGTATATGGCTACACCTTC. Protein: CASSGGTVYGYTF. The whole variable domain, remainder taken from reference TRBV5-5 and TRBJ1-2, is DAGVTQSPTHLIKTRGQQVTLRCSPISGHKSVSWYQQVLGQGPQFIFQYYEKEERGRGNFPDRFSARQFPNYSSELNVNALLLGDSALYLCASSGGTVYGYTFGSGTRLTVV.

The V gene is TRBV7-9, the J gene TRBJ2-7, with D possibly matching TRBD2 (5 bases). The CDR3 covers 16 residues. Germline V lookup: CDR1 SEHNR, CDR2 FQNEAQ (reference sequence). V was shortened by 0 bases and J by 3 bases, with 15 bases between the two germline ends. The CDR3 DNA follows: TGTGCCAGCAGCTTAGCCCCAACGGGGATCCACTACGAGCAGTACTTC. Amino acids: CASSLAPTGIHYEQYF.

This clonotype came up many times. The J gene is TRBJ2-1, the V gene TRBV10-3; 9 bases map to TRBD1. There are 14 residues in the CDR3. Germline CDR1 and CDR2: ENHRY and SYGVKD. J lost 4 bases, V lost 6 bases, and 4 bases had no gene match. The CDR3 DNA reads as TGTGCCATCAGCAACAGGGGGCAATACAATGAGCAGTTCTTC. As protein: CAISNRGQYNEQFF.

The V call is TRBV7-9, the J call TRBJ1-1; the D is unclear. V gave up 1 base and J gave up 11 bases, with 14 bases separating them. This CDR3 is built from 13 residues. Germline V lookup: CDR1 SEHNR, CDR2 FQNEAQ (reference sequence). The CDR3 is CASSLGPTNGAFF. In DNA form, the CDR3 reads TGTGCCAGCAGCTTAGGGCCAACGAATGGGGCTTTCTTT.

This chain joins TRBV7-9 and TRBJ2-5; D gene unclear. Trimming left V 5 bases short and J 5 bases short, with 15 bases between. The CDR3 totals 14 residues. The germline V gene encodes CDR1 SEHNR and CDR2 FQNEAQ (reference sequence). CDR3 DNA: TGTGCCAGCAGCCCCTCGGCCACGTCGGAGACCCAGTACTTC. Amino acid sequence: CASSPSATSETQYF.

This clonotype was counted between two and nine times. The CDR3 loop is CASRTNPGAGGELFF. The CDR3 bases are TGTGCCTCGCGGACCAATCCCGGGGCTGGCGGGGAGCTGTTTTTT. V usage is TRBV10-3 and J usage is TRBJ2-2, with D perhaps assigned TRBD1 or TRBD2 (5 bases each). Germline-derived CDR1 and CDR2 are ENHRY and SYGVKD. The ends were cut back, 11 bases at V and 7 bases at J, with 23 bases in the middle. This CDR3 has 15 amino acids.

V is TRBV6-4 and J is TRBJ1-5, with unresolved D. Germline loops: CDR1 MRHNA, CDR2 SNTAGT. This CDR3 has 13 residues. Trimming shortened V by 3 bases and J by 3 bases, and 6 bases separated the two germline ends. CDR3 nucleotides: TGTGCCAGCAGTGAACAGTTCAATCAGCCCCAGCATTTT. Translation gives CASSEQFNQPQHF.